A selection of T cell receptor beta chains follows, all from one sample in a study of blood T cell repertoires in COVID-19. Data came from immunoSEQ multiplex PCR; TCRdb stores just in-frame clones and leaves some out. This sample has 240,000 or so clones; roughly 86% occur once, and the top ten carry roughly 3%. What was sequenced was peripheral blood. The receptors derive from a woman aged 25 to 39 who had recovered from COVID-19. The CDR3 runs from the conserved cysteine through the conserved F or W. A D gene is named only where the DNA matches it firmly. The size of a clone is reported for some rows only, either as once, few or many, or as a class for expanded clones.

j_gene: TRBJ2-7
abundance: .
v_gene: TRBV7-8
d_gene: .
CDR3nt: TGTGCCAGCAGCCCGCGGGCGTATTCCTACGAGCAGTACTTC
CDR3aa: CASSPRAYSYEQYF

j_gene: TRBJ1-1
abundance: .
v_gene: TRBV4-2
d_gene: .
CDR3nt: TGTGCCAGCAGCCATGCAGGGGATCTAAATGAAGCTTTCTTT
CDR3aa: CASSHAGDLNEAFF

j_gene: TRBJ2-5
abundance: .
v_gene: TRBV7-2
d_gene: TRBD2
CDR3nt: TGTGCCAGCAGCACGAGACTAGCGGGGGGGAAGGAGACCCAGTACTTC
CDR3aa: CASSTRLAGGKETQYF

j_gene: TRBJ1-1
abundance: .
v_gene: TRBV18
d_gene: .
CDR3nt: TGTGCCAGCTCACCACCGGGCCGTTTGAACACTGAAGCTTTCTTT
CDR3aa: CASSPPGRLNTEAFF

j_gene: TRBJ1-6
abundance: .
v_gene: TRBV6-5
d_gene: .
CDR3nt: TGTGCCAGCGACCGCCCGGGGGAACCCCTCCACTTT
CDR3aa: CASDRPGEPLHF

j_gene: TRBJ1-4
abundance: .
v_gene: TRBV18
d_gene: TRBD1
CDR3nt: TGTGCCAGCTCACCACTCTCCGGGACAGTTAATGAAAAACTGTTTTTT
CDR3aa: CASSPLSGTVNEKLFF

j_gene: TRBJ2-1
abundance: .
v_gene: TRBV12-3/TRBV12-4
d_gene: TRBD1
CDR3nt: TGTGCCAGCAGTGGGACAGACGATGAGCAGTTCTTC
CDR3aa: CASSGTDDEQFF

j_gene: TRBJ1-5
abundance: once
v_gene: TRBV27
d_gene: .
CDR3nt: TGTGCCCGCCCTTGGGAGGCCTTGTTCGGCAATCAGCCCCAGCATTTT
CDR3aa: CARPWEALFGNQPQHF

j_gene: TRBJ2-3
abundance: .
v_gene: TRBV5-1
d_gene: TRBD2
CDR3nt: TGCGCCAGCAGCTTGGCTAGCGGTCCAGATACGCAGTATTTT
CDR3aa: CASSLASGPDTQYF

j_gene: TRBJ2-7
abundance: .
v_gene: TRBV18
d_gene: .
CDR3nt: TGTGCCAGCTCGGGAGGGGGGGCTGACGAGCAGTACTTC
CDR3aa: CASSGGGADEQYF

j_gene: TRBJ1-4
abundance: .
v_gene: TRBV19
d_gene: .
CDR3nt: TGTGCCAGTAGTAATGGCAGGATCGTTGAAAAACTGTTTTTT
CDR3aa: CASSNGRIVEKLFF

j_gene: TRBJ2-7
abundance: .
v_gene: TRBV4-2
d_gene: TRBD2
CDR3nt: TGTGCCAGCAGCCAAGATTGGGGAGCGGGGGTGCAGAACGAGCAGTACTTC
CDR3aa: CASSQDWGAGVQNEQYF

j_gene: TRBJ1-2
abundance: few
v_gene: TRBV5-1
d_gene: .
CDR3nt: TGCGCCAGCAGCTTGGCCGGGGTAGGGGGCTACACCTTC
CDR3aa: CASSLAGVGGYTF

j_gene: TRBJ2-5
abundance: .
v_gene: TRBV7-9
d_gene: TRBD1
CDR3nt: TGTGCCAGCAGCCTCGACAGGGGGTCTCAAGAGACCCAGTACTTC
CDR3aa: CASSLDRGSQETQYF

j_gene: TRBJ2-1
abundance: .
v_gene: TRBV2
d_gene: TRBD2
CDR3nt: TGTGCCAGCAAGATAGGACTAGCGAGCTCCTACAATGAGCAGTTCTTC
CDR3aa: CASKIGLASSYNEQFF

j_gene: TRBJ2-3
abundance: .
v_gene: TRBV19
d_gene: TRBD2
CDR3nt: TGTGCCAGTAGTATTCGGGGGGGAAGTGCGGATACGCAGTATTTT
CDR3aa: CASSIRGGSADTQYF

j_gene: TRBJ2-1
abundance: few
v_gene: TRBV11-1
d_gene: .
CDR3nt: TGTGCCAGCAGCCGATTAGGGGGATGGGACCACGATGAGCAGTTCTTC
CDR3aa: CASSRLGGWDHDEQFF

j_gene: TRBJ1-4
abundance: .
v_gene: TRBV7-8
d_gene: TRBD1
CDR3nt: TGTGCCAGCAGCTTAGCGCGGGGGACAGGGAAGGAAAAACTGTTTTTT
CDR3aa: CASSLARGTGKEKLFF

j_gene: TRBJ1-3
abundance: .
v_gene: TRBV30
d_gene: TRBD1
CDR3nt: TGTGCCTGGAAGCCACGGGACAGATTCTCTGGAAACACCATATATTTT
CDR3aa: CAWKPRDRFSGNTIYF

j_gene: TRBJ1-6
abundance: .
v_gene: TRBV5-4
d_gene: .
CDR3nt: TGTGCCAGCAGCTCCGGAGTTGGGGGGGATTCACCCCTCCACTTT
CDR3aa: CASSSGVGGDSPLHF

j_gene: TRBJ2-1
abundance: .
v_gene: TRBV7-9
d_gene: .
CDR3nt: TGTGCCAGCAGCTTAGAGGGGGGGAGCATATATGAGCAGTTCTTC
CDR3aa: CASSLEGGSIYEQFF

j_gene: TRBJ1-1
abundance: .
v_gene: TRBV11-2
d_gene: .
CDR3nt: TGTGCCAGCAGCTTAGGGGGGGTTGGGCAGTTGGGCACTGAAGCTTTCTTT
CDR3aa: CASSLGGVGQLGTEAFF

j_gene: TRBJ2-2
abundance: .
v_gene: TRBV7-6
d_gene: TRBD2
CDR3nt: TGTGCCAGCAGCTTTGGGGGGGACACCGGGGAGCTGTTTTTT
CDR3aa: CASSFGGDTGELFF

j_gene: TRBJ2-6
abundance: .
v_gene: TRBV30
d_gene: .
CDR3nt: TGTGCCTGGAGCTCAGGGACTGGGGCCAACGTCCTGACTTTC
CDR3aa: CAWSSGTGANVLTF

j_gene: TRBJ2-1
abundance: .
v_gene: TRBV4-1
d_gene: TRBD2
CDR3nt: TGCGCCAGCAGCCAAGTAGGGCGGGGGGGGTCTACTAGCTCCTACAATGAGCAGTTCTTC
CDR3aa: CASSQVGRGGSTSSYNEQFF

j_gene: TRBJ2-2
abundance: .
v_gene: TRBV9
d_gene: TRBD2
CDR3nt: TGTGCCAGCAGCGTGTGGGACCTAACTCAAGCGGGGGATCGGACCGGGGAGCTGTTTTTT
CDR3aa: CASSVWDLTQAGDRTGELFF

j_gene: TRBJ1-6
abundance: .
v_gene: TRBV6-1
d_gene: .
CDR3nt: TGTGCCAGCAGTGAAGCGCTTTCAGGGTATAATTCACCCCTCCACTTT
CDR3aa: CASSEALSGYNSPLHF

j_gene: TRBJ1-3
abundance: .
v_gene: TRBV18
d_gene: .
CDR3nt: TGTGCCAGCTCAGTCACGCCCAGGGCAAACACCATATATTTT
CDR3aa: CASSVTPRANTIYF

j_gene: TRBJ1-3
abundance: .
v_gene: TRBV7-9
d_gene: .
CDR3nt: TGTGCCAGCAGCTTCCTGAACACCATATATTTT
CDR3aa: CASSFLNTIYF

j_gene: TRBJ1-2
abundance: .
v_gene: TRBV6-6
d_gene: .
CDR3nt: TGTGCCAGCAGTTCCGGGACATTGATTAACTATGGCTACACCTTC
CDR3aa: CASSSGTLINYGYTF

j_gene: TRBJ2-7
abundance: .
v_gene: TRBV23-1
d_gene: .
CDR3nt: TGCGCCAGCAGTCAACCCCGGGACACCCGAGCCTACGAGCAGTACTTC
CDR3aa: CASSQPRDTRAYEQYF

j_gene: TRBJ1-4
abundance: .
v_gene: TRBV2
d_gene: .
CDR3nt: TGTGCCAGCAGTGAAGCACTGGGGGCTGTTGAAAAACTGTTTTTT
CDR3aa: CASSEALGAVEKLFF